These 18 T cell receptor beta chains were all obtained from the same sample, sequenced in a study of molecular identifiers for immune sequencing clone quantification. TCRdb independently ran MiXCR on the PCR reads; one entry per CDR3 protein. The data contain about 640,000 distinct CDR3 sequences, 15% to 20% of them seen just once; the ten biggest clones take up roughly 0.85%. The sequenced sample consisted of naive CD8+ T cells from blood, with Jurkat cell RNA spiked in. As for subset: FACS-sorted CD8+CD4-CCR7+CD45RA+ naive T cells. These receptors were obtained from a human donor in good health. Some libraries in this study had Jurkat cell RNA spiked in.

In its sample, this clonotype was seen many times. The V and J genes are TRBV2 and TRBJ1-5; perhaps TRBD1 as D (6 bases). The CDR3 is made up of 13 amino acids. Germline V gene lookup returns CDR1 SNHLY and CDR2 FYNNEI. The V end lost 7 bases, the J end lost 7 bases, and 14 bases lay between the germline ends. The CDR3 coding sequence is TGTGCCAGCACCCCATCCGGGGGCCAGCCCCAGCATTTT. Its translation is CASTPSGGQPQHF.

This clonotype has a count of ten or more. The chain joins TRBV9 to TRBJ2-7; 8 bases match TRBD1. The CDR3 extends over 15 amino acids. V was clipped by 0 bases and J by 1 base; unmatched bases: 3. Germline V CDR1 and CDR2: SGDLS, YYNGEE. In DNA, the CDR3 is TGTGCCAGCAGCGTAGCAGGGGGCGCGTCCTACGAGCAGTACTTC. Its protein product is CASSVAGGASYEQYF.

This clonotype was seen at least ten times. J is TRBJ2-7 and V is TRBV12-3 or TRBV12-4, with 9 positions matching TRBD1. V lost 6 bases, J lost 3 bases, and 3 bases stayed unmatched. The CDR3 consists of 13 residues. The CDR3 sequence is CASRNRGHYEQYF. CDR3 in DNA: TGTGCCAGCAGGAACAGGGGGCACTACGAGCAGTACTTC.

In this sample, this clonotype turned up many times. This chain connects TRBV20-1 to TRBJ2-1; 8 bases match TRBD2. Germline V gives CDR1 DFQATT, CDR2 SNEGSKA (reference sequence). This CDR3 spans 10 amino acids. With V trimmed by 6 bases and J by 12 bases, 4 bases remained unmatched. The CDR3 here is CSAILAGQFF. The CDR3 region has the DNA TGCAGTGCAATTCTAGCGGGGCAGTTCTTC.

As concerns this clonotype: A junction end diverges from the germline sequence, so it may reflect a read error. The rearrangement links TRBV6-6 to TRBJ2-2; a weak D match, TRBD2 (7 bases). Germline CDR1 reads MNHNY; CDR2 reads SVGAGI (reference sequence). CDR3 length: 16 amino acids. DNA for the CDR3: TGTGTCAGCAGTTACCGGGGGGCAGAGAACACCGGGGAGCTGTTTTTT. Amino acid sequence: CVSSYRGAENTGELFF.

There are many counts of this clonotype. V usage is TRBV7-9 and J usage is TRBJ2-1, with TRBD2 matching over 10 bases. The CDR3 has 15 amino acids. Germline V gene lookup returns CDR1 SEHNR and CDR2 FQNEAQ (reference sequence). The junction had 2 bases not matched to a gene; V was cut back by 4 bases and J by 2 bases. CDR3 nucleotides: TGTGCCAGCAGCTACGGACTAGCGGCCTACAATGAGCAGTTCTTC. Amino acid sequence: CASSYGLAAYNEQFF.

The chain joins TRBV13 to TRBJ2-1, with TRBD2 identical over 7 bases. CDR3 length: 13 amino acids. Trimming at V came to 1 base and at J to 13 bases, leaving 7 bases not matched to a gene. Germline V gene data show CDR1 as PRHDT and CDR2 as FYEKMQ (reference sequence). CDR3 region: CASSLAGRGDQFF. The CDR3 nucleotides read TGTGCCAGCAGCTTAGCGGGGAGGGGCGACCAGTTCTTC. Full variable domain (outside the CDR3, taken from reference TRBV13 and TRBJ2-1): AAGVIQSPRHLIKEKRETATLKCYPIPRHDTVYWYQQGPGQDPQFLISFYEKMQSDKGSIPDRFSAQQFSDYHSELNMSSLELGDSALYFCASSLAGRGDQFFGPGTRLTVL.

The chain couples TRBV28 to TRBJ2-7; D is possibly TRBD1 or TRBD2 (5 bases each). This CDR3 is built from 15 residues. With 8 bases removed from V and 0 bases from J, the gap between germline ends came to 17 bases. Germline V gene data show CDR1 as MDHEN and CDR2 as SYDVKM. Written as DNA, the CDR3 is TGTGCCAGCGACTCCCGGGACCAATACTCCTACGAGCAGTACTTC. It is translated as CASDSRDQYSYEQYF.

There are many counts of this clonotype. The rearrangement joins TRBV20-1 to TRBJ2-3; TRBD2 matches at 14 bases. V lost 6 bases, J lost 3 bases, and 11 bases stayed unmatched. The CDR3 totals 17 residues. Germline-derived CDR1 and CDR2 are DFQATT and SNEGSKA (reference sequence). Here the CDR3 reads CSATHGLAGGGTDTQYF. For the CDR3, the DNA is TGCAGTGCAACCCATGGACTAGCGGGAGGTGGTACAGATACGCAGTATTTT.

The CDR3 is CASSLWTSGEASSSYNEQFF. For the CDR3, the DNA is TGTGCCAGCAGTTTATGGACTAGCGGAGAAGCGAGCAGCTCCTACAATGAGCAGTTCTTC. The chain combines TRBV28 with TRBJ2-1; 9 bases match TRBD2. Unmatched junction bases numbered 12, after V lost 0 bases and J lost 0 bases. The CDR3 has 20 residues. Germline values: CDR1 MDHEN, CDR2 SYDVKM.

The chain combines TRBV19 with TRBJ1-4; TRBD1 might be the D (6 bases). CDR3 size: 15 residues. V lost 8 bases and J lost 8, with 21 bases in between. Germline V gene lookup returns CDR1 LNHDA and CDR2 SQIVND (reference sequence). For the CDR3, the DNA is TGTGCCAGTTCCACGGGGGCCCTTGGGAGCGAAAAACTGTTTTTT. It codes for CASSTGALGSEKLFF. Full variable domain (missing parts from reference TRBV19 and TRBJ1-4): DGGITQSPKYLFRKEGQNVTLSCEQNLNHDAMYWYRQDPGQGLRLIYYSQIVNDFQKGDIAEGYSVSREKKESFPLTVTSAQKNPTAFYLCASSTGALGSEKLFFGSGTQLSVL.

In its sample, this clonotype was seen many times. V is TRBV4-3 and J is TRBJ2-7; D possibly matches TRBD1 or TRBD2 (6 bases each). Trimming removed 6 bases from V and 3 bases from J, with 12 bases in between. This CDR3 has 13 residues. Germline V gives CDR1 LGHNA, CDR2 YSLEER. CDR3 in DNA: TGCGCCAGCAGTCCAGGGGAGGACTACGAGCAGTACTTC. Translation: CASSPGEDYEQYF.

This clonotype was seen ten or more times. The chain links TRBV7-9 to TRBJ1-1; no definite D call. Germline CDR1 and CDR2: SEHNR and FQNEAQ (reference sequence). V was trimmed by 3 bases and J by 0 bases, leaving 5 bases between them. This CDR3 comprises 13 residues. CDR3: CASSFPVNTEAFF. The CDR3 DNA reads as TGTGCCAGCAGCTTCCCAGTGAACACTGAAGCTTTCTTT.

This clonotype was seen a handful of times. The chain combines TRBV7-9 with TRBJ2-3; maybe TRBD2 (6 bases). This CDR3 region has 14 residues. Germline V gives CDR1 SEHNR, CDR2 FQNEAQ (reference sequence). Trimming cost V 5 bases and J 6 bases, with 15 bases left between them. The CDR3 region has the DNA TGTGCCAGCAGCCCCGGTTGGGGGGTCGATACGCAGTATTTT. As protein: CASSPGWGVDTQYF.

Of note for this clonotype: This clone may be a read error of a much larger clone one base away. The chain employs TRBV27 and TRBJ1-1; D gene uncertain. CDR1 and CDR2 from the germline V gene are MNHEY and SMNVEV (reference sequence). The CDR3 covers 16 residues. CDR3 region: CVSSLSTVYQSTEAFF. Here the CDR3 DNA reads TGTGTCAGCAGTTTATCCACAGTGTATCAGAGCACTGAAGCTTTCTTT.

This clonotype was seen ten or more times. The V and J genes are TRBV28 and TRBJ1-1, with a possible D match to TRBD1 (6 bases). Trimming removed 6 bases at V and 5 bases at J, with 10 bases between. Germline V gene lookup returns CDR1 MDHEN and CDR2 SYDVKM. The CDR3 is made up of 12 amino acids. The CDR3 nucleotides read TGTGCCAGCAGAGATGGACAGACTGAAGCTTTCTTT. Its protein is CASRDGQTEAFF. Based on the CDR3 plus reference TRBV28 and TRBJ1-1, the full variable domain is DVKVTQSSRYLVKRTGEKVFLECVQDMDHENMFWYRQDPGLGLRLIYFSYDVKMKEKGDIPEGYSVSREKKERFSLILESASTNQTSMYLCASRDGQTEAFFGQGTRLTVV.

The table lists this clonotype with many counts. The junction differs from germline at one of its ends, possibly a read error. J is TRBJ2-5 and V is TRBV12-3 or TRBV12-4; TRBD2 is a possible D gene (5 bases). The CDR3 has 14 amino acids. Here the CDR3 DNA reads TGTGCCAGCAGCTTAGGAGGTGCCCAAGAGACCCAGTACTTC. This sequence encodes CASSLGGAQETQYF.

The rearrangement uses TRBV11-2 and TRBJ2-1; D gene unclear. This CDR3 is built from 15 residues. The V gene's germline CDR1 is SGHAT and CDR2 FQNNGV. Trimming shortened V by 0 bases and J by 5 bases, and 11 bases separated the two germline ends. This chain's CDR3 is CASSLDPDANNEQFF. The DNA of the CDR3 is TGTGCCAGCAGCTTAGATCCAGACGCCAACAATGAGCAGTTCTTC.